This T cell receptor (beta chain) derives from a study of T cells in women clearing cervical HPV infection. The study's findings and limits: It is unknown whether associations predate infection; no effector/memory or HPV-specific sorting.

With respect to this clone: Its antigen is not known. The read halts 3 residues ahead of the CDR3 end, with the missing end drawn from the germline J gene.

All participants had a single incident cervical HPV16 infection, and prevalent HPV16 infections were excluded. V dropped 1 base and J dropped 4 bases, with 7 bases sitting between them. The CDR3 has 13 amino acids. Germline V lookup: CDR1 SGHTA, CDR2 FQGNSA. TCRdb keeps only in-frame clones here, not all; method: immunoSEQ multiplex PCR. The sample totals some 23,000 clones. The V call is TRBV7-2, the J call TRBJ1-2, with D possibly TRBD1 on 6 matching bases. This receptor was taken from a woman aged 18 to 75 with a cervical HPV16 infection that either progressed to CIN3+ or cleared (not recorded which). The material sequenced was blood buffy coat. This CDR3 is CASSLVGGYGYTF. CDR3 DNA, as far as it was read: TGTGCCAGCAGCTTAGTAGGGGGCTATGGC.